The 19 T cell receptor beta chains listed next were all sequenced from one sample in a study of T cell repertoires in cytomegalovirus infection. From the reads, TCRdb called clonotypes with MiXCR, one entry per CDR3 protein. The sample comprises almost 500,000 distinct CDR3 sequences, 11% of which are singletons, and roughly a tenth rests with the top ten. Sequencing used PBMCs. The source is a human donor in good health (CMV status not recorded). Some clones in this sample may be carry-over from other donors' samples.

This clonotype was seen a few times. The chain employs TRBV6-2 or TRBV6-3 and TRBJ2-6; 8 bases align to TRBD2. The junction had 2 bases not matched to a gene; V was cut back by 5 bases and J by 2 bases. CDR3 length: 15 residues. CDR1 is MNHEY, CDR2 SVGEGT, per germline. The CDR3 DNA reads as TGTGCCAGCAGTAACGGGGGGGCTGGGGCCAACGTCCTGACTTTC. Its translation: CASSNGGAGANVLTF.

This clonotype has a handful of counts. This chain uses TRBV20-1 with TRBJ2-1, with TRBD2 matching over 9 bases. J was trimmed by 7 bases and V by 6 bases; bases with no gene match: 7. The germline V gene encodes CDR1 DFQATT and CDR2 SNEGSKA (reference sequence). CDR3 length: 13 amino acids. The CDR3 is CSAGPSGTNEQFF. CDR3 DNA sequence: TGCAGTGCCGGTCCTAGCGGGACGAATGAGCAGTTCTTC.

This clonotype was recorded many times. The rearrangement links TRBV5-1 to TRBJ2-7; 11 nucleotides line up with TRBD2. Germline assignment: CDR1 SGHRS and CDR2 YFSETQ. CDR3 length equals 15 residues. Unmatched junction bases numbered 6, after V lost 1 base and J lost 6 bases. CDR3 loop: CASSLTSGRVSEQYF. The CDR3 bases are TGCGCCAGCAGCTTGACTAGCGGGAGAGTGTCCGAGCAGTACTTC.

This clonotype has at least ten counts. V is TRBV7-9 and J is TRBJ2-1; TRBD2 matches at 9 bases. Germline V gene sequence: CDR1 SEHNR, CDR2 FQNEAQ (reference sequence). This CDR3 contains 17 residues. Trimming took 4 bases from V and 5 from J; bases not matched to a gene: 12. CDR3 nucleotides: TGTGCCAGCAGCTCACCCGGGACTAGCAACCATAACAATGAGCAGTTCTTC. Its translation: CASSSPGTSNHNNEQFF.

V gene TRBV28 combines with J gene TRBJ2-1, with 7 positions matching TRBD2. J lost 4 bases, V lost 7 bases, and 16 bases had no gene match. The CDR3 runs to 17 residues. Germline lookup yields CDR1 MDHEN and CDR2 SYDVKM. The CDR3 loop is CASTPLKAGNRYNEQFF. The CDR3 bases are TGTGCCAGCACTCCCCTCAAAGCGGGGAATCGATACAATGAGCAGTTCTTC.

This rearrangement joins TRBV2 to TRBJ2-4; TRBD1 matches 8 bases. Germline loops: CDR1 SNHLY, CDR2 FYNNEI. The junction had 5 bases not matched to a gene; V was cut back by 7 bases and J by 9 bases. The CDR3 totals 12 residues. CDR3 nucleotides: TGTGCCAGCAATCAGGGGGCAGGCATTCAGTACTTC. Translating gives CASNQGAGIQYF.

Worth noting for this clonotype: A much larger clone lies a single base off, so this may be a read error. The CDR3 region is CVSSQTDPPDYEQYF. The DNA of the CDR3 is TGCGTCAGCAGCCAAACAGATCCGCCGGACTACGAGCAGTACTTC. The rearrangement links TRBV4-3 to TRBJ2-7, with no clear D. CDR1 LGHNA and CDR2 YSLEER come from the germline V gene. The CDR3 loop spans 15 amino acids.

This clonotype was counted ten times or more. The chain has TRBV6-2 or TRBV6-3 and TRBJ1-1; a weak D match, TRBD1 (5 bases). The CDR3 spans 14 residues. CDR1 is MNHEY and CDR2 is SVGEGT in the germline V gene. Trimming stripped 2 bases from V and 6 bases from J, with 13 bases between. CDR3 sequence: CASSYVRGGAEAFF. Written as DNA, the CDR3 is TGTGCCAGCAGTTACGTTCGGGGGGGGGCTGAAGCTTTCTTT.

The rearrangement joins TRBV3-1 to TRBJ1-1; D is possibly TRBD1 (5 bases). Looked up from germline, CDR1 is LGHDT and CDR2 is YNNKEL (reference sequence). V lost 4 bases and J 10 bases, leaving 22 bases between the germline ends. This CDR3 has 15 amino acids. The CDR3 region is CASSPPGAHRVGAFF. As DNA, the CDR3 is TGTGCCAGCAGCCCGCCCGGGGCTCACCGGGTAGGAGCTTTCTTT.

This chain joins TRBV20-1 and TRBJ1-5, with no clear D. Trimming cost V 0 bases and J 7 bases, with 13 bases left between them. CDR1 and CDR2 from the germline V gene are DFQATT and SNEGSKA (reference sequence). This CDR3 has 14 residues. The CDR3 sequence is CSARDLRVGQPQHF. The CDR3 nucleotides are TGCAGTGCTAGAGATCTGAGGGTGGGGCAGCCCCAGCATTTT.

Note on this clonotype: A much bigger clone sits one base away, suggesting this may be a read error. The rearrangement links TRBV10-3 to TRBJ2-1; D unresolved. Germline CDR1 ENHRY, CDR2 SYGVKD. V gave up 3 bases and J gave up 7 bases, with 13 bases separating them. The CDR3 contains 14 residues. The CDR3 reads CAISEGRSGNEQFF. In DNA form, the CDR3 reads TGTGCCATCAGTGAAGGCAGGAGTGGTAATGAGCAGTTCTTC.

This clonotype was seen repeatedly, ten times or more. V usage is TRBV19 and J usage is TRBJ1-1; 9 bases are shared with TRBD1. The ends lost 3 bases at V and 4 bases at J; junction bases unmatched: 12. Germline V gene data show CDR1 as LNHDA and CDR2 as SQIVND (reference sequence). The CDR3 is 17 residues long. The CDR3, as DNA: TGTGCCAGTAGTATCCGGACAGGGGATCCTGCGAGCACTGAAGCTTTCTTT. The encoded protein is CASSIRTGDPASTEAFF.

This clonotype was seen repeatedly, ten times or more. The J gene is TRBJ2-3, the V gene TRBV7-6, with D tentatively TRBD1 (5 bases). This CDR3 has 15 amino acids. Trimming stripped 4 bases from V and 4 bases from J, with 15 bases between. Germline CDR1 and CDR2: SGHVS and FNYEAQ. CDR3 nucleotide sequence: TGTGCCAGCAGCTCCCGGGCCCTGGGGCCAGATACGCAGTATTTT. It codes for CASSSRALGPDTQYF.

At least ten counts were recorded for this clonotype. V usage is TRBV12-3 or TRBV12-4 and J usage is TRBJ1-3; 11 bases are a match to TRBD1. V lost 3 bases and J lost 4; bases outside the gene matches: 2. This CDR3 has 15 residues. The chain's CDR3 is CASSFGQGAGNTIYF. The CDR3 DNA reads TGTGCCAGCAGTTTCGGACAGGGGGCAGGAAACACCATATATTTT.

The chain recombines TRBV5-4 with TRBJ1-2, with 7 bases identical to TRBD1. This CDR3 is built from 17 residues. V shed 4 bases and J 7 bases; nucleotides not matched to a gene: 19. Germline V gives CDR1 SGHNT, CDR2 YYREEE (reference sequence). The CDR3: CASSLLILQQGNGGYTF. In DNA, the CDR3 is TGTGCCAGCAGCCTACTTATCCTCCAACAGGGGAATGGTGGCTACACCTTC.

This clonotype turned up a few times. The rearrangement joins TRBV7-3 to TRBJ2-6, with 14 nucleotides matching TRBD2. CDR1 SGHTA and CDR2 FQGTGA come from the germline V gene. CDR3 size: 18 residues. V dropped 3 bases and J dropped 4; count of bases not matched to a gene: 5. The CDR3 DNA reads as TGTGCCAGCAGCTTTGGACTAGCGGGGGGATCAGGGGCCAACGTCCTGACTTTC. The encoded protein is CASSFGLAGGSGANVLTF.

In its sample, this clonotype was seen a few times. The chain employs TRBV28 and TRBJ2-2, with a weak D call TRBD2 (6 bases). With 11 bases removed from V and 6 bases from J, the gap between germline ends came to 16 bases. CDR1 is MDHEN, CDR2 SYDVKM, per germline. The CDR3 covers 13 residues. Here the CDR3 DNA reads TGTGCCGTGGGACTTTCTCTCGCCGGGGAGCTGTTTTTT. This translates into CAVGLSLAGELFF.

In this sample, this clonotype turned up many times. The chain couples TRBV20-1 to TRBJ1-1, with 7 bases matching TRBD1. Germline V gene data show CDR1 as DFQATT and CDR2 as SNEGSKA (reference sequence). Trimming at V came to 0 bases and at J to 5 bases, leaving 18 bases not matched to a gene. CDR3 size: 18 residues. In nucleotides, the CDR3 is TGCAGTGCTAGAGATTGGCAGGGGGAAGTCGCCCCACCGACTGAAGCTTTCTTT. Protein product: CSARDWQGEVAPPTEAFF.

The table lists this clonotype with many counts. The rearrangement joins TRBV20-1 to TRBJ2-7; 8 bases map to TRBD1. The germline V gene encodes CDR1 DFQATT and CDR2 SNEGSKA (reference sequence). The V segment lost 5 bases and the J segment 4 bases; nucleotides outside the gene matches: 4. CDR3 length: 12 amino acids. CDR3 nucleotides: TGCAGTGCTGGACAGGGTATTTACGAGCAGTACTTC. It is translated as CSAGQGIYEQYF.